This T cell receptor (beta chain) originates from a study of coeliac disease. Study results and caveats: Cross-contamination between intraepithelial and lamina propria cells was possible.

Here immunoSEQ multiplex PCR was the method, and the copy in TCRdb shows in-frame clones only, minus some. The table includes about 4,300 clones, roughly three fifths detected once. CDR3 length: 16 amino acids. The V gene's germline CDR1 is SGHTA and CDR2 FQGNSA. Trimming cost V 1 base and J 3 bases; bases outside gene matches: 7. For this clone: What it binds is not known.

This sequence originates from a human donor with active celiac disease. The chain couples TRBV7-2 to TRBJ2-7; 9 bases match TRBD2. The sequencing sample was made of intraepithelial lymphocytes from the gut. The CDR3 protein is CASSLEISGGYYEQYF. CDR3 sequence (DNA): TGTGCCAGCAGCTTAGAGATTAGCGGGGGCTACTACGAGCAGTACTTC.